The 22 T cell receptor beta chains below were found in one sample sequenced in a study of blood T cell repertoires in COVID-19. TCRdb keeps only in-frame clones here, not all; method: immunoSEQ multiplex PCR. The sample contains 170,000 or so clones, around 85% of which appear only once. Sequencing was carried out using PBMCs or T cells enriched from blood (not recorded which). The source of these receptors is a man aged 40-50 years who had recovered from COVID-19.

The CDR3 DNA is TGCGCCAGCAGTTCGGACAGTAATTCCTACGAGCAGTACTTC. It is translated as CASSSDSNSYEQYF. The gene calls are TRBV10-1 and TRBJ2-7; weak D call: TRBD1 (6 bases). Germline V gives CDR1 WNHNN, CDR2 SYGVQD (reference sequence). V lost 5 bases and J lost 1, with 12 bases in between. This CDR3 has 14 amino acids.

The chain carries TRBV27 and TRBJ1-5; 7 bases align to TRBD1. The CDR3 spans 14 residues. Germline assignment: CDR1 MNHEY and CDR2 SMNVEV (reference sequence). J was trimmed by 3 bases and V by 6 bases; bases with no gene match: 5. The CDR3 nucleotides read TGTGCCAGCAGGACAGGGCCTCCCAATCAGCCCCAGCATTTT. Protein sequence: CASRTGPPNQPQHF.

This chain connects TRBV7-8 to TRBJ2-7, with a weak D call TRBD2 (6 bases). Per germline, CDR1 SGHVS and CDR2 FQNEAQ. Trimming removed 1 base from V and 7 bases from J, with 11 bases in between. The CDR3 has 13 residues. As DNA, the CDR3 is TGTGCCAGCAGCTTAGGACCGGCGGGGGAGCAGTACTTC. Protein product: CASSLGPAGEQYF.

This clone was seen only once. This CDR3 reads CASAMPAREGTDTQYF. CDR3 sequence (DNA): TGTGCTAGTGCCATGCCCGCGCGAGAGGGCACAGATACGCAGTATTTT. The chain combines TRBV12-5 with TRBJ2-3, with unresolved D. Trimming took off 7 bases at V and 1 base at J, with 18 bases between the two ends. The CDR3 is made up of 16 amino acids. Germline-derived CDR1 and CDR2 are LGHNT and FRNRAP. Using reference TRBV12-5 and TRBJ2-3 for the parts outside the CDR3, the full variable domain is DARVTQTPRHKVTEMGQEVTMRCQPILGHNTVFWYRQTMMQGLELLAYFRNRAPLDDSGMPKDRFSAEMPDATLATLKIQPSEPRDSAVYFCASAMPAREGTDTQYFGPGTRLTVL.

Only one count was recorded for this clone. This chain joins TRBV4-1 and TRBJ1-3; D remains unclear. CDR1 MGHRA and CDR2 YSYEKL come from the germline V gene. V lost 4 bases, J lost 0 bases, and 16 bases lay in between. The CDR3 has 17 amino acids. Here the CDR3 reads CASSRLRTDLSGNTIYF. The CDR3 region has the DNA TGCGCCAGCAGCCGCTTAAGGACTGATCTCTCTGGAAACACCATATATTTT.

This clone was detected only a few times. This chain links TRBV6-6 with TRBJ1-5, with 7 nucleotides matching TRBD1. This CDR3 is built from 13 residues. V shed 2 bases, J shed 13 bases, and the junction held 8 bases outside the gene matches. Per the germline V gene, CDR1 is MNHNY and CDR2 is SVGAGI (reference sequence). The CDR3 reads CASSYPGQAAQHF. In nucleotides, the CDR3 is TGTGCCAGCAGTTACCCCGGACAGGCGGCTCAGCATTTT.

V is TRBV6-5 and J is TRBJ1-4, with 9 nucleotides matching TRBD1. V lost 6 bases and J lost 5; bases outside the gene matches: 4. CDR3 length: 14 residues. Germline CDR1 MNHEY, CDR2 SVGAGI. The CDR3 bases are TGTGCCAGCAGCACCGGGACAGGGAATGAAAAACTGTTTTTT. Encoded protein: CASSTGTGNEKLFF.

The chain links TRBV18 to TRBJ2-7; 10 bases match TRBD1. With 5 bases clipped from V and 2 bases from J, the junction kept 3 bases outside the gene matches. The germline CDR1 and CDR2 sequences are KGHSH and LQKENI. The CDR3 length is 14 residues. The CDR3 region is CASSGTGVTYEQYF. The CDR3 DNA is TGTGCCAGCTCAGGGACAGGGGTAACCTACGAGCAGTACTTC.

The gene calls are TRBV2 and TRBJ1-4, with 11 bases identical to TRBD1. This CDR3 region has 14 residues. Trimming took 4 bases from V and 8 from J; bases not matched to a gene: 3. Germline values: CDR1 SNHLY, CDR2 FYNNEI. CDR3 amino acids: CASSVGTGGEKLFF. The CDR3 coding sequence is TGTGCCAGCAGTGTTGGGACAGGGGGGGAAAAACTGTTTTTT.

The rearrangement joins TRBV15 to TRBJ2-5, with D unclear. V lost 1 base and J 7 bases, leaving 13 bases between the germline ends. Germline CDR1 is LNHNV and CDR2 is YYDKDF (reference sequence). The CDR3 spans 14 residues. CDR3 amino acids: CATSRVGESGTQYF. Written as DNA, the CDR3 is TGTGCCACCAGCAGAGTTGGAGAATCTGGGACCCAGTACTTC.

V usage is TRBV27 and J usage is TRBJ1-1, with D tentatively TRBD1 (6 bases). This CDR3 comprises 15 residues. Germline assignment: CDR1 MNHEY and CDR2 SMNVEV (reference sequence). V was trimmed by 2 bases and J by 2 bases, leaving 12 bases between them. This CDR3 is CASSLLQGPNTEAFF. In DNA, the CDR3 is TGTGCCAGCAGTTTACTACAGGGCCCTAACACTGAAGCTTTCTTT.

The chain employs TRBV6-5 and TRBJ2-2, with D uncertain. CDR3 length: 13 residues. Germline CDR1 is MNHEY and CDR2 is SVGAGI. Trimming cost V 9 bases and J 2 bases, with 10 bases left between them. The CDR3 spells CASRARNTGELFF. The CDR3 nucleotides read TGTGCCAGTCGAGCGCGAAACACCGGGGAGCTGTTTTTT.

This clone has a single count. V is TRBV6-5 and J is TRBJ2-2; perhaps TRBD1 as D (6 bases). The CDR3 length is 13 residues. V lost 10 bases and J 2 bases, leaving 11 bases between the germline ends. Germline V gene sequence: CDR1 MNHEY, CDR2 SVGAGI. CDR3 DNA: TGTGCCATCTTCAGGGGTAACACCGGGGAGCTGTTTTTT. Translation: CAIFRGNTGELFF.

The chain couples TRBV15 to TRBJ1-5; maybe TRBD1 (6 bases). Germline CDR1 and CDR2: LNHNV and YYDKDF (reference sequence). The CDR3 extends over 12 amino acids. The V end was cut by 0 bases, the J end by 11 bases, with 8 bases between. CDR3 sequence reads: CATSRDQGSQHF. The CDR3 DNA reads TGTGCCACCAGCAGAGATCAGGGGTCCCAGCATTTT.

This clone occurred once. The chain joins TRBV2 to TRBJ1-3; 9 bases are a match to TRBD1. This CDR3 is 16 amino acids long. V lost 4 bases, J lost 0 bases, and 4 bases stayed unmatched. Germline CDR1 SNHLY, CDR2 FYNNEI. The CDR3 loop is CASSVGTGLSGNTIYF. The CDR3 bases are TGTGCCAGCAGTGTCGGGACAGGGCTCTCTGGAAACACCATATATTTT. The variable domain in full, completed from reference TRBV2 and TRBJ1-3, reads EPEVTQTPSHQVTQMGQEVILRCVPISNHLYFYWYRQILGQKVEFLVSFYNNEISEKSEIFDDQFSVERPDGSNFTLKIRSTKLEDSAMYFCASSVGTGLSGNTIYFGEGSWLTVV.

This chain joins TRBV5-1 and TRBJ1-1; D is perhaps TRBD1 (6 bases). Germline V gives CDR1 SGHRS, CDR2 YFSETQ. V lost 1 base to trimming and J lost 5 bases, with 12 bases between them. This CDR3 has 14 amino acids. The CDR3 nucleotides are TGCGCCAGCAGCTTGACAGGGAGGGGGACTGAAGCTTTCTTT. Protein product: CASSLTGRGTEAFF.

This clone was detected only once. The chain links TRBV7-9 to TRBJ2-1, with D possibly matching TRBD2 (5 bases). V was trimmed by 5 bases and J by 9 bases, leaving 14 bases between them. Germline-derived CDR1 and CDR2 are SEHNR and FQNEAQ (reference sequence). CDR3 length equals 13 residues. The CDR3 sequence: CASSKTPGIEQFF. In DNA, the CDR3 is TGTGCCAGCAGCAAGACGCCGGGAATTGAGCAGTTCTTC.

This clone has just one count. This sequence joins TRBV5-8 and TRBJ2-1; TRBD1 is a possible D gene (5 bases). CDR1 and CDR2 from the germline V gene are SGHTS and YDEGEE. Between the trimmed V and J ends, which lost 3 bases and 2 bases, there was a span of 12 bases. The CDR3 runs 15 residues. CDR3 protein: CASSWSRVAYNEQFF. DNA for the CDR3: TGTGCCAGCAGCTGGTCCAGGGTTGCCTACAATGAGCAGTTCTTC.

The rearrangement uses TRBV30 and TRBJ2-7, with D possibly being TRBD1 (5 bases). Trimming left V 4 bases short and J 6 bases short, with 10 bases between. The CDR3 spans 11 residues. CDR1 is GTSNPN, CDR2 SVGIG, per germline (reference sequence). CDR3 sequence: CAWTSGLEQYF. In nucleotides, the CDR3 is TGTGCCTGGACGTCAGGGCTCGAGCAGTACTTC.

This chain links TRBV5-6 with TRBJ1-2, with TRBD1 identical over 7 bases. The CDR3 is 15 residues long. The V segment lost 6 bases and the J segment 4 bases; nucleotides outside the gene matches: 12. Germline CDR1 and CDR2: SGHDT and YYEEEE. For the CDR3, the DNA is TGTGCCAGCAACGAGGGGGCCCCGCGGACCTATGGCTACACCTTC. Residues: CASNEGAPRTYGYTF.

The chain combines TRBV19 with TRBJ1-1; 7 nucleotides agree with TRBD1. The J segment lost 3 bases and the V segment lost 5 bases, leaving 9 bases of the junction unmatched. Germline V gives CDR1 LNHDA, CDR2 SQIVND (reference sequence). The CDR3 has 15 amino acids. As DNA, the CDR3 is TGTGCCAGTAGTTTTCTCACAGGGGCTTACACTGAAGCTTTCTTT. It is translated as CASSFLTGAYTEAFF.

The CDR3 spells CATSRGVGQGNEYNQPQHF. Written as DNA, the CDR3 is TGTGCCACCTCGAGGGGGGTGGGACAGGGAAACGAATACAATCAGCCCCAGCATTTT. The chain joins TRBV19 to TRBJ1-5, with 9 bases lining up with TRBD1. Germline CDR1 is LNHDA and CDR2 is SQIVND (reference sequence). This CDR3 is built from 19 residues. Trimming removed 10 bases from V and 3 bases from J; junction bases left unmatched: 22.